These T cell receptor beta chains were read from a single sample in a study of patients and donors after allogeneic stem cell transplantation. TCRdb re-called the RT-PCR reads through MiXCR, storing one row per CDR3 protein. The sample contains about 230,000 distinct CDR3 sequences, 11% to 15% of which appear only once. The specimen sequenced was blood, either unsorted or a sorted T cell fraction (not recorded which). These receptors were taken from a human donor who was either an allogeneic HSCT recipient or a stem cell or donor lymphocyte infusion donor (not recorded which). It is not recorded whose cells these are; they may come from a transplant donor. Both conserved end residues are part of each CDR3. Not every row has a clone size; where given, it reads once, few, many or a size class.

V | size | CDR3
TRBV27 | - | CASGPGLRYGYTF
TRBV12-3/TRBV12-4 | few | CASSKTGYGYTF
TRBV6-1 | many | CASSVRQGRETQYF
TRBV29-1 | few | CSGGTPSDTQYF
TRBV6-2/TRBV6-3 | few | CASSYSIPGAQAKNIQYF
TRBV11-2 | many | CASTRGGSNTEAFF
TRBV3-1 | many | CASSLRQLETQYF
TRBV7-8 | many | CASSLGLAGNNEQFF
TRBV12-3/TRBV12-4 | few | CASSLLAGVGDEQFF
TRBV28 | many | CASSRGGGKGNEQFF
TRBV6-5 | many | CASSYKRVGQGRGNQPQHF
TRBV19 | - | CASSIDSPPGTQYF
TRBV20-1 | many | CSASTGVGQPQHF
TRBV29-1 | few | CSARQGSHEQYF
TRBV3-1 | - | CASSQGTGGEQYF
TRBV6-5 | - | CASSYGGGKVTEAFF
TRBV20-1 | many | CSASRGDTQYF
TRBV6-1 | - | CASRNPSGNTGELFF
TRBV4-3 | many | CASSQDSMDYYGYTF
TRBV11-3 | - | CASSFTGVGQPQHF
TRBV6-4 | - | CASSVRENTEAFF
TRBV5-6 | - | CASSSRLAREDSPLHF
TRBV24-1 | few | CATARGQGYNEQFF
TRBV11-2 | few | CASRAWGYTEAFF
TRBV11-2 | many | CASSWSGSSTDTQYF
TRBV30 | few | CAWSVRGGRGSYGYTF
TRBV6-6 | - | CAVQRSYNSPLHF
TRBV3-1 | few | CASSQTGRAFDEQFF
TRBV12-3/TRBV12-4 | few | CASRRLYGYTF
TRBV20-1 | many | CSARGRDEQFF
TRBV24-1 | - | CATSGQGANTGELFF
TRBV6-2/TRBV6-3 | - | CASSPPDSPNGNQPQHF
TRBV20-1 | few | CSASSNTEAFF
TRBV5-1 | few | CASSWGLANKQMDTQYF
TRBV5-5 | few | CASFLEARAGYTF
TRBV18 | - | CASSPTGKARNTIYF
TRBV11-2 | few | CASSESGNTEAFF
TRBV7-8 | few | CASSLGPANYGYTF
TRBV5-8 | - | CASSTNRGLGEKLFF
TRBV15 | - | CATSRGAGDTYNEQFF
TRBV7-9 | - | CASNEGTGGDLSYEQYF
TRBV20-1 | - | CSASVLTSGRAGLNEQFF
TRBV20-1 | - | CSARGPGGDAAQYF
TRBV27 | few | CASSLQLATNEKLFF
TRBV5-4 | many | CASSLEDNSPLHF
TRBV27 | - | CASSRSSPLETQYF
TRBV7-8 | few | CASSSRTDPNEKLFF
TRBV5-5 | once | CASSPRTDPNQPQHF
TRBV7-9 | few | CASSPSGRDNYGYTF
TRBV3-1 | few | CATVGVDNEQYF
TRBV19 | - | CASSIVPGQGWNIQYF
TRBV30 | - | CAWRTGNTIYF
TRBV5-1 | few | CASREDRVVGETQYF
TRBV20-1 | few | CSAERGGMYQETQYF
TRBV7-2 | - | CASSPAEITVPIYF
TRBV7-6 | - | CASSQTGGNQPQHF
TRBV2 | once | CASSEADRRTDTQYF
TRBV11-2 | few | CASSLPGANTEAFF
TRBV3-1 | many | CASSQTSGRYNEQFF